This T cell receptor beta chain is from a study of cytomegalovirus exposure and HLA in healthy donors. Overall study results and limits: Rarity marked most TCR sequences, yet some public TCRs occurred in many donors. Analyses of presence and absence presupposed an approximately uniform sequencing depth across donors.

The CDR3 sequence is 16 residues long. Germline V CDR1 and CDR2: SGHRS, YFSETQ. The V and J ends lost 6 bases and 1 base, in that order; junction bases with no gene match: 11. Turning to this clone: The antigen remains unidentified.

Amplification used 60 Vbeta primers and 13 Jbeta primers. Sequenced by immunoSEQ multiplex PCR; TCRdb stores in-frame clones only, minus some. This table has under 150,000 clones, around 80% appearing once. The TCR comes from a woman aged 45-60 years in good health and CMV-seropositive. The source material was PBMCs. The rearrangement uses TRBV5-1 and TRBJ2-3, with 7 bases that match TRBD1. The CDR3 loop is CASNNPGQRGTDTQYF. The CDR3 DNA sequence: TGCGCCAGCAACAATCCGGGACAGCGTGGCACAGATACGCAGTATTTT.